This T cell receptor beta chain was sequenced for a study of human T cells and chemical hapten exposure. As for time point: patch test 1, 2 weeks after DPC sensitization. Treatment denoted: therapeutic diphenylcyclopropenone sensitization with weekly scalp DPC. Overall study results and limits: DPC sensitization produced no change in TCRs with frequency above 1 in 1000.

Original methodology: Per-sample TCR counts ranged from 23,224 to 690,600, median around 88,000. TCRdb re-called the RACE reads with MiXCR, one entry per CDR3 protein. The V and J calls, along with clone size, are taken from TCRdb and not from the paper's own processing. The data show roughly 360,000 distinct CDR3 sequences, approximately 4.4% seen once. This clonotype has ten or more counts. The antigen remains undetermined. V gave up 5 bases and J gave up 2 bases; unmatched junction bases: 7. CDR3 size: 15 residues. The germline CDR1 and CDR2 sequences are MNHEY and SMNVEV (reference sequence). Specimen: whole blood, collected in connection with sensitization to the hapten diphenylcyclopropenone (DPC). The source of this sequence is a woman aged 45-60 years with alopecia areata. Some clones in this sample may be carry-over from other donors' samples. The chain carries TRBV27 and TRBJ2-7; 9 positions match TRBD2. The CDR3 region is CASSPAAGGPYEQYF. The CDR3 DNA is TGTGCCAGCAGTCCGGCGGCGGGAGGGCCCTACGAGCAGTACTTC.